This entry lists 18 T cell receptor beta chains sequenced from one sample in a study of CD8 T cells in Susac syndrome. Random hexamers primed reverse transcription of roughly 0.5 to 1 ug RNA. Each CDR3 protein is one row after TCRdb ran MiXCR on the immunoSEQ multiplex PCR reads. Of hundreds of thousands of distinct CDR3 sequences in the sample, 95% were seen once. The sequenced sample was CD4+ T cells from PBMCs. The receptors were sampled from a human donor with multiple sclerosis.

The chain recombines TRBV15 with TRBJ1-2, with a tentative D call TRBD1 (5 bases). This CDR3 spans 13 amino acids. Trimming pared 6 bases from V and 6 bases from J, leaving 14 bases between. Per germline, CDR1 LNHNV and CDR2 YYDKDF (reference sequence). The CDR3 DNA follows: TGTGCCACCAGGTGGCCGGGGCGCAATGGCTACACCTTC. It specifies CATRWPGRNGYTF.

The chain uses TRBV29-1 and TRBJ2-3, with 7 positions matching TRBD1. The V gene's germline CDR1 is SQVTM and CDR2 ANQGSEA. CDR3 size: 16 residues. V trimming: 4 bases; J trimming: 3 bases; junction bases outside the gene matches: 13. DNA of the CDR3: TGCAGCGTTGGAAGCATACAGGGGTTTCTGACAGATACGCAGTATTTT. Residues: CSVGSIQGFLTDTQYF.

This clonotype came up once. J is TRBJ1-4 and V is TRBV3-1; D is undetermined. This CDR3 region has 15 residues. The V and J ends lost 0 bases and 5 bases respectively, with 10 bases between them. Looked up from germline, CDR1 is LGHDT and CDR2 is YNNKEL (reference sequence). CDR3 coding DNA: TGTGCCAGCAGCCAAGAGAGGTTCGGGAATGAAAAACTGTTTTTT. As protein: CASSQERFGNEKLFF.

This chain joins TRBV29-1 and TRBJ1-2; no reliable D call. The CDR3 contains 13 residues. V was clipped by 2 bases and J by 2 bases, with 9 bases between them. Germline V gene sequence: CDR1 SQVTM, CDR2 ANQGSEA. Here the CDR3 reads CSVERPANYGYTF. CDR3 nucleotides: TGCAGCGTTGAAAGGCCGGCGAACTATGGCTACACCTTC.

This chain joins TRBV20-1 and TRBJ1-5; maybe TRBD1 (6 bases). The CDR3 is 14 residues long. Germline CDR1 and CDR2: DFQATT and SNEGSKA (reference sequence). The V and J ends lost 4 bases and 3 bases respectively, with 13 bases between them. CDR3 DNA: TGCAGTGCTATTACAGGGATACTCAATCAGCCCCAGCATTTT. Amino acids: CSAITGILNQPQHF.

This chain uses TRBV18 with TRBJ1-2, with 8 bases identical to TRBD1. Unmatched junction bases numbered 5, after V lost 3 bases and J lost 8 bases. CDR3 length: 13 amino acids. CDR1 is KGHSH, CDR2 LQKENI, per germline. This chain's CDR3 is CASSPDRAEGYTF. In DNA, the CDR3 is TGTGCCAGCTCACCGGACAGGGCTGAGGGCTACACCTTC. Looking up the rest from reference TRBV18 and TRBJ1-2 gives the full variable domain: NAGVMQNPRHLVRRRGQEARLRCSPMKGHSHVYWYRQLPEEGLKFMVYLQKENIIDESGMPKERFSAEFPKEGPSILRIQQVVRGDSAAYFCASSPDRAEGYTFGSGTRLTVV.

V and J are TRBV3-1 and TRBJ2-3, with D perhaps given as TRBD1 or TRBD2 (6 bases each). V dropped 3 bases and J dropped 1 base, with 11 bases sitting between them. CDR1 is LGHDT, CDR2 YNNKEL, per germline (reference sequence). The CDR3 has 15 amino acids. The CDR3 is CASSQLGGRTDTQYF. In DNA form, the CDR3 reads TGTGCCAGCAGCCAGCTTGGGGGGCGCACAGATACGCAGTATTTT.

The rearrangement links TRBV12-3 or TRBV12-4 to TRBJ1-2, with TRBD1 identical over 9 bases. The ends lost 6 bases at V and 6 bases at J; junction bases unmatched: 8. CDR3 length: 14 amino acids. As DNA, the CDR3 is TGTGCCAGCAGGTGGGACAGGGAACAAAATGGCTACACCTTC. The encoded protein is CASRWDREQNGYTF.

This chain links TRBV10-3 with TRBJ1-6; D remains unclear. This CDR3 has 14 residues. The germline V gene encodes CDR1 ENHRY and CDR2 SYGVKD. The V end lost 4 bases, the J end lost 7 bases, and 11 bases lay between the germline ends. This CDR3 reads CAISAAVENSPLHF. CDR3 coding DNA: TGTGCCATCAGTGCAGCGGTGGAAAATTCACCCCTCCACTTT.

The rearrangement links TRBV4-2 to TRBJ1-4; D might be TRBD1 (6 bases). V dropped 0 bases and J dropped 7 bases, with 9 bases sitting between them. CDR1 and CDR2 (germline): LGHNA, YNFKEQ. The CDR3 loop spans 14 amino acids. The CDR3 region has the DNA TGTGCCAGCAGCCAAGATTTAGGGGGTGAAAAACTGTTTTTT. It yields the protein CASSQDLGGEKLFF.

The chain carries TRBV2 and TRBJ1-5; D gene unclear. This CDR3 is built from 13 residues. Per germline, CDR1 SNHLY and CDR2 FYNNEI. With 4 bases removed from V and 4 bases from J, the gap between germline ends came to 8 bases. CDR3 sequence reads: CASSVPRNQPQHF. The CDR3 DNA sequence: TGTGCCAGCAGTGTTCCCCGGAATCAGCCCCAGCATTTT.

This rearrangement joins TRBV30 to TRBJ2-6; maybe TRBD1 (6 bases). V lost 3 bases, J lost 2 bases, and 14 bases lay in between. Germline V gene data show CDR1 as GTSNPN and CDR2 as SVGIG (reference sequence). The CDR3 covers 16 residues. CDR3 protein: CAWRYAGTTGANVLTF. CDR3 sequence (DNA): TGTGCCTGGAGGTACGCAGGGACAACTGGGGCCAACGTCCTGACTTTC.

The V call is TRBV20-1, the J call TRBJ2-1; D ambiguous. Trimming shortened V by 3 bases and J by 5 bases, and 8 bases separated the two germline ends. Germline V gene lookup returns CDR1 DFQATT and CDR2 SNEGSKA (reference sequence). This CDR3 has 12 residues. The CDR3 bases are TGCAGTGCTAGTATAGCAGACAATGAGCAGTTCTTC. Amino acids: CSASIADNEQFF.

This chain uses TRBV2 with TRBJ1-5, with D possibly TRBD1 on 5 matching bases. Per germline, CDR1 SNHLY and CDR2 FYNNEI. The CDR3 extends over 14 amino acids. Trimming left V 4 bases short and J 4 bases short, with 11 bases between. CDR3 sequence: CASSAQGDNQPQHF. DNA for the CDR3: TGTGCCAGCAGTGCTCAGGGAGATAATCAGCCCCAGCATTTT.

The genes are TRBV20-1 and TRBJ2-7; D may match TRBD1 or TRBD2 (5 bases each). The CDR3 spans 15 residues. Germline CDR1 DFQATT, CDR2 SNEGSKA (reference sequence). Trimming pared 5 bases from V and 4 bases from J, leaving 21 bases between. As DNA, the CDR3 is TGCAGTGCTGCCCCATTGGGGGTCTGGGGGTACGAGCAGTACTTC. Its translation: CSAAPLGVWGYEQYF.

The chain recombines TRBV3-1 with TRBJ2-3; D gene uncertain. CDR1 and CDR2 (germline): LGHDT, YNNKEL (reference sequence). V was cut by 2 bases and J by 6 bases, with 6 bases left in between. The CDR3 covers 12 residues. In DNA form, the CDR3 reads TGTGCCAGCAGCCAAACCCTGGATACGCAGTATTTT. Its translation: CASSQTLDTQYF.

The V gene is TRBV30, the J gene TRBJ2-5; 7 bases map to TRBD2. The CDR3 covers 13 residues. V gave up 3 bases and J gave up 7 bases; unmatched junction bases: 8. Per germline, CDR1 GTSNPN and CDR2 SVGIG (reference sequence). The chain's CDR3 is CAWRLADFRTQYF. The CDR3 region has the DNA TGTGCCTGGAGGCTAGCGGATTTTAGGACCCAGTACTTC.

The rearrangement links TRBV25-1 to TRBJ1-3, with D hard to call. Between the trimmed V and J ends, which lost 11 bases and 2 bases, there was a span of 13 bases. CDR3 length: 13 residues. Germline lookup yields CDR1 MGHDK and CDR2 SYGVNS. The CDR3 bases are TGTGCCTCTCGGGGAACAGCTGGAAACACCATATATTTT. This codes for CASRGTAGNTIYF.